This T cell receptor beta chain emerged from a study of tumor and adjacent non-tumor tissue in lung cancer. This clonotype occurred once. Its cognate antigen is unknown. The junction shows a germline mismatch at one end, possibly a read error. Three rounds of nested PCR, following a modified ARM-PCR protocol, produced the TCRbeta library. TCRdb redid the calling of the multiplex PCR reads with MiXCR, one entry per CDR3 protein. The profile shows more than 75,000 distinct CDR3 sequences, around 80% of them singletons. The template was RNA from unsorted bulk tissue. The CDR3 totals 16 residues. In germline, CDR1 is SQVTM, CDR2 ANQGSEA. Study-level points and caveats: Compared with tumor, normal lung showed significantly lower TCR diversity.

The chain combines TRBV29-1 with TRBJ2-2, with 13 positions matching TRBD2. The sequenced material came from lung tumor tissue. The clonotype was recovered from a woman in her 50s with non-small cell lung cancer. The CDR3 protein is CSVGLAGGFVTGDLFF. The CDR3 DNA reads TGCAGCGTTGGACTAGCGGGAGGCTTCGTGACCGGGGACCTGTTTTTT.